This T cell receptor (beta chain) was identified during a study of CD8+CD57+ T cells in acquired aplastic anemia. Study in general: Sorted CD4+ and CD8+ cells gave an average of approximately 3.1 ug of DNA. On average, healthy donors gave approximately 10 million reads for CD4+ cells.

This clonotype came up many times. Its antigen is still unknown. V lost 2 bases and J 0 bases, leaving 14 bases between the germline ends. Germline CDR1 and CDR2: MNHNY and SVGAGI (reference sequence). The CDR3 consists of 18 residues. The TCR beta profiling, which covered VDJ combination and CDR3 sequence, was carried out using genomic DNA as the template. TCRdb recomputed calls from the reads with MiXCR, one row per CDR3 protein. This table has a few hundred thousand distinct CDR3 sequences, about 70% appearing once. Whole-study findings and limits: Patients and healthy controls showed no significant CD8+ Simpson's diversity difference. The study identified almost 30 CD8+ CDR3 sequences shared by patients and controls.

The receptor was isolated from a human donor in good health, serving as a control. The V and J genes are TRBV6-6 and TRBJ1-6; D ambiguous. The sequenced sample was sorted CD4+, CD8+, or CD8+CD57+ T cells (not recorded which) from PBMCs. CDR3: CASSYVGVRSSYNSPLHF. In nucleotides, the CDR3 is TGTGCCAGCAGTTACGTGGGCGTTCGGAGCTCCTATAATTCACCCCTCCACTTT.